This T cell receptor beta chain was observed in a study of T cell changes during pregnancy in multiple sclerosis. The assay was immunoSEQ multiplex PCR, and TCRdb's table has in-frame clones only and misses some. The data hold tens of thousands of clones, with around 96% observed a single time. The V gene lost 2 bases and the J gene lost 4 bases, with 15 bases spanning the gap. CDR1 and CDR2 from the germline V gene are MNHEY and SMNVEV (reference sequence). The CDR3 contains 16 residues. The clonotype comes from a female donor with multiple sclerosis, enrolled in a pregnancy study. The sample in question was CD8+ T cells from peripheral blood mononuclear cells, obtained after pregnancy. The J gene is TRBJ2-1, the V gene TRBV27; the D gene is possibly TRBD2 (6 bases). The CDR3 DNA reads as TGTGCCAGCAGTTTAGAAGCGGGCCTAGGGTACAATGAGCAGTTCTTC. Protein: CASSLEAGLGYNEQFF.